Below are 13 T cell receptor beta chains sequenced from a single sample in a study of T-cell memory formation after mild COVID-19 (dated by TCRdb to the early 2020s). The method behind the library was 5' RACE. Sequencing took place on an Illumina NovaSeq 6000. Clones were called with MiXCR by TCRdb after fastp trimmed the public reads at Q25, and only in-frame beta chains were retained. Here each entry gathers all rows of one CDR3 protein and keeps the most common genes and DNA. The sample includes roughly 48,000 distinct CDR3 sequences, with 27% observed a single time. About two fifths of the sample is held by the ten biggest clonotypes. Specimen: PBMCs or a T cell subset sorted from them (not recorded which). These receptor sequences come from a young man who had mild COVID-19 (a few samples of this study predate the infection). The sample titles of this study are shuffled in the database, so cell type and time point are left out; the donor was told from shared clones.

This chain's CDR3 is CASSGIKWGADTDTQYF. The CDR3 bases are TGTGCCAGCAGCGGAATCAAATGGGGCGCCGACACAGATACGCAGTATTTT. J is TRBJ2-3 and V is TRBV11-2, with D tentatively TRBD1 (5 bases). CDR1 and CDR2 from the germline V gene are SGHAT and FQNNGV. The V gene lost 5 bases and the J gene lost 2 bases, with 20 bases spanning the gap. The CDR3 has 17 amino acids.

To note about this clonotype: This sequence may be a read error, since a much larger clone differs from it by one base. J is TRBJ2-1 and V is TRBV7-8; D is unresolved. CDR1 is SGHVS, CDR2 FQNEAQ, per germline. The CDR3 consists of 16 residues. The CDR3 region has the DNA TGTGCCATCAGCCGAGTCCCCACCCCCATTTACAATGAGCAGTTCTTC. Its protein is CAISRVPTPIYNEQFF.

In its sample, this clonotype was seen a few times. The chain joins TRBV20-1 to TRBJ1-6; 7 positions agree with TRBD1. V gave up 0 bases and J gave up 9 bases; unmatched junction bases: 5. The CDR3 runs 14 residues. Germline loops: CDR1 DFQATT, CDR2 SNEGSKA (reference sequence). The CDR3 DNA follows: TGCAGTGCTAGAGATGACAGGGAGGCTTCACCCCTCCACTTT. As protein: CSARDDREASPLHF.

This clonotype showed up just a few times. Written as DNA, the CDR3 is TGCGCCAGCAGCCAAGAGTCGGGATGGGGGGGCGACTTGGATACGCAGTATTTT. It specifies CASSQESGWGGDLDTQYF. The V and J genes are TRBV4-3 and TRBJ2-3; tentative D call: TRBD2 (7 bases). Germline CDR1 and CDR2: LGHNA and YSLEER. Trimming left V 0 bases short and J 6 bases short, with 22 bases between. CDR3 size: 18 residues.

CDR3 nucleotides: TGTGCCACAGGGAACGGTAGCAATCAGCCCCAGCATTTT. It is translated as CATGNGSNQPQHF. V is TRBV7-3 and J is TRBJ1-5, with D maybe TRBD1 (5 bases). Trimming shortened V by 10 bases and J by 0 bases, and 10 bases separated the two germline ends. This CDR3 is built from 13 residues. Germline CDR1 reads SGHTA; CDR2 reads FQGTGA.

This chain joins TRBV14 and TRBJ2-2, with a possible D match to TRBD1 (6 bases). The length of the CDR3 is 16 residues. The V and J ends lost 3 bases and 7 bases respectively, with 18 bases between them. CDR1 is SGHDN, CDR2 FVKESK, per germline. The CDR3 reads CASSHNRAKIGGELFF. CDR3 bases: TGTGCCAGCAGCCACAACAGGGCCAAGATCGGCGGGGAGCTGTTTTTT.

This clonotype has just a few counts. The chain uses TRBV6-2 or TRBV6-3 and TRBJ2-7, with 9 bases fitting TRBD1. After removal of 6 bases from V and 3 bases from J, the junction contained 9 bases not matched to a gene. CDR3 length: 15 amino acids. CDR1 and CDR2 (germline): MNHEY, SVGEGT. CDR3 amino acids: CASRPGQGFIYEQYF. The CDR3 DNA reads TGTGCCAGCAGACCCGGACAGGGGTTTATCTACGAGCAGTACTTC.

This clonotype has a handful of counts. The V and J genes are TRBV4-2 and TRBJ2-1; weak D call: TRBD2 (6 bases). CDR1 is LGHNA, CDR2 YNFKEQ, per germline. The V end lost 4 bases, the J end lost 6 bases, and 13 bases lay between the germline ends. CDR3 size: 14 residues. Written as DNA, the CDR3 is TGTGCCAGCAGCCCCACGGGGGATGCCAATGAGCAGTTCTTC. It is translated as CASSPTGDANEQFF.

This clonotype has just a few counts. The V and J genes are TRBV27 and TRBJ2-1; D may be TRBD2 (7 bases). CDR1 is MNHEY and CDR2 is SMNVEV in the germline V gene (reference sequence). The CDR3 is 15 amino acids. Trimming stripped 5 bases from V and 4 bases from J, with 15 bases between. The CDR3 DNA sequence: TGTGCCAGCAGTCGAGGAGGGGGGGCATACAATGAGCAGTTCTTC. Translated, it gives CASSRGGGAYNEQFF.

V and J are TRBV7-3 and TRBJ2-4; D is tentatively TRBD1 or TRBD2 (5 bases each). The ends were cut back, 5 bases at V and 3 bases at J, with 17 bases in the middle. The germline V gene encodes CDR1 SGHTA and CDR2 FQGTGA. The CDR3 loop spans 16 amino acids. CDR3 DNA: TGTGCCAGCAGCCCTGGGGGTGGCGGAGGCAAAAACATTCAGTACTTC. Amino acid sequence: CASSPGGGGGKNIQYF.

This chain connects TRBV11-2 to TRBJ2-3; TRBD2 is a possible D gene (6 bases). The V end lost 8 bases, the J end lost 5 bases, and 20 bases lay between the germline ends. In germline, CDR1 is SGHAT, CDR2 FQNNGV. CDR3 length: 15 residues. CDR3 region: CASWGLASFGDTQYF. The CDR3 DNA is TGTGCCAGCTGGGGCCTAGCGAGTTTTGGAGATACGCAGTATTTT.

V gene TRBV6-6 combines with J gene TRBJ2-2, with D maybe TRBD2 (6 bases). The length of the CDR3 is 16 residues. Germline values: CDR1 MNHNY, CDR2 SVGAGI (reference sequence). Trimming shortened V by 8 bases and J by 0 bases, and 16 bases separated the two germline ends. As DNA, the CDR3 is TGTGCCAGCTCTGCGGGGCTTACCGCGAACACCGGGGAGCTGTTTTTT. It is translated as CASSAGLTANTGELFF.

The rearrangement joins TRBV29-1 to TRBJ2-2; no definite D call. There are 12 residues in the CDR3. Per germline, CDR1 SQVTM and CDR2 ANQGSEA. Between the trimmed V and J ends, which lost 6 bases and 4 bases, there was a span of 9 bases. CDR3 bases: TGCAGCGTCACAACCGGCACCGGGGAGCTGTTTTTT. It yields the protein CSVTTGTGELFF.